This TCR beta chain emerged from a study of shared clonotypes between healthy human individuals (dated by TCRdb to 2020 to 2021). Regarding the complete study: A couple of women and a few men aged 18 to 49 years were included in the cohort. To increase sequencing depth and limit assay-specific biases, different laboratories used diverse techniques to prepare libraries and sequence TCR repertoires. To estimate repertoire size and how much clonotypes are shared between individuals, the study performed deep sequencing of blood TCR repertoires from roughly five healthy adults. Leukapheresis yielded between about 0.9 and 10 billion PBMCs per donor. Overall study outcomes, separate from this receptor: Sampling was limited to blood, and TCR repertoires in tissue likely differ from TCR repertoires in blood. Based on pairwise subsampling, the degree of clonotype sharing among donors was expected to be affected by sequencing depth. Because the study included only a small number of donors, the genetic and exposure-history diversity represented was limited.

The donors were healthy, HIV-negative adults who had no recently reported acute infections or vaccinations. All donors were Caucasian adults living in Nashville, Tennessee, USA. In the unsorted samples, approximately 85 million PBMCs were counted, and genomic DNA was extracted using the QIAamp DNA Blood Mini kit. Blood was collected by leukapheresis, and PBMCs were isolated by Ficoll-Histopaque density gradient centrifugation and then cryopreserved in liquid nitrogen vapor phase. TCR CDR3 regions were amplified from genomic DNA by multiplex PCR using the deep immunoSEQ assay. Extracted genomic DNA from each cell subset was spread evenly across all wells of several immunoSEQ 96-well plates, with each plate serving as a replicate. For unsorted PBMC, each replicate PCR was loaded with approximately 320 ng genomic DNA, equivalent to around 30,000 T cell genomes. Unsorted PBMC genomic DNA was sequenced across ten immunoSEQ deep assay plates. Purified libraries were measured with a Qubit 3.0 fluorometer, size-checked on a Bioanalyzer 2100, and measured again with the KAPA Library Quantification kit. Each immunoSEQ 96-well plate was sequenced on its own single-read 150-cycle Illumina NextSeq 550 flow cell. The source study handled its data this way. The immunoSEQ output contained only junctional sequences without quality scores, so filtering could not match that applied to full-length reads. Sequences were annotated with PyIR, a Python wrapper for IgBLAST v1.9, and V/J genes and CDR3 were assigned using IMGT germline references. Reads with weak V/J assignments (E-value above 1e-6), missing CDR3, stop codons, out-of-frame junctions, or ambiguous translated residues were removed. V3J clonotypes were defined by identical inferred V gene, J gene, and CDR3 amino acid sequence. The percentage overlap between two repertoires was calculated by dividing the number of shared unique clonotypes by the size of the smaller repertoire. Three approaches were used to assess repertoire richness: RTK rarefaction, the Chao1 estimator, and Recon v2.1 estimates of unobserved clonotypes. TCRdb provides this immuneACCESS table in a form limited to in-frame rearrangements. Some clones are lacking; in checked studies, under half of them reflect an unresolved V gene, and why the rest are absent is not known. V and J calls plus clone size are reproduced from that table; the DNA served to infer D and trimming. A total of fewer than 700,000 clones appear in this sample, roughly four fifths of them only once. Approximately 12% of the sample belongs to the ten largest clones.

V and J are truncated by 6 bases and 4 bases respectively, leaving an intervening sequence of 16 bases. Via the germline V gene, CDR1 is MNHNS and CDR2 SASEGT. From cysteine to phenylalanine, the CDR3 is 15 amino acids long. CDR3 DNA is the only sequence kept; it has 45 bases, read in frame from the first base. A note on this clone: It has no known antigen specificity. No much larger clone exists at a distance of one base, and base qualities are not known.

Sequencing was carried out using PBMCs. The chain is encoded by TRBV6-1 joined to TRBJ2-1; the D gene lacks a confident call. The source of this sequence is a woman aged 40-49 years in good health. Some clones in this sample may be carry-over from other donors' samples. The CDR3 here reads CASSRASWPYNEQFF. Here is the DNA: TGTGCCAGCAGCCGGGCTAGTTGGCCTTACAATGAGCAGTTCTTC.